A single sample gave rise to the 31 T cell receptor beta chains below, sequenced in a study of T-cell reconstitution after alpha-beta-depleted transplantation in children. Preparation of the TCRbeta library used unique molecular identifiers. Each CDR3 protein gets one entry after TCRdb re-called the PCR reads with MiXCR. The table lists tens of thousands of distinct CDR3 sequences, roughly 50% of them singletons. The specimen was peripheral blood, collected before TCRalphabeta/CD19-depleted stem cell transplant. All receptors derive from a boy under two years old with SCID, due to receive a stem cell transplant.

This clonotype was counted between two and nine times. The chain is built from TRBV20-1 and TRBJ1-4, with D maybe TRBD1 (5 bases). V lost 5 bases to trimming and J lost 0 bases, with 7 bases between them. Germline V CDR1 and CDR2: DFQATT, SNEGSKA (reference sequence). The CDR3 is 13 residues long. The CDR3 protein is CSAGRATNEKLFF. CDR3 DNA sequence: TGCAGTGCTGGCAGGGCAACTAATGAAAAACTGTTTTTT.

V and J are TRBV7-2 and TRBJ1-3; D possibly corresponds to TRBD1 (5 bases). CDR1 is SGHTA, CDR2 FQGNSA, per germline. The V gene lost 3 bases and the J gene lost 0 bases, with 12 bases spanning the gap. This CDR3 is 16 amino acids long. CDR3 DNA sequence: TGTGCCAGCAGCTTGAGACAGCCATCCTCTGGAAACACCATATATTTT. Translation gives CASSLRQPSSGNTIYF.

V usage is TRBV7-9 and J usage is TRBJ2-7; D might be TRBD1 (6 bases). Trimming took 1 base from V and 5 from J, leaving 6 bases between them. Germline V gene sequence: CDR1 SEHNR, CDR2 FQNEAQ (reference sequence). The CDR3 runs to 12 residues. DNA of the CDR3: TGTGCCAGCAGCTTAGACAGGGACGAGCAGTACTTC. Translation gives CASSLDRDEQYF. Variable domain in full (rest from reference TRBV7-9 and TRBJ2-7): DTGVSQNPRHKITKRGQNVTFRCDPISEHNRLYWYRQTLGQGPEFLTYFQNEAQLEKSRLLSDRFSAERPKGSFSTLEIQRTEQGDSAMYLCASSLDRDEQYFGPGTRLTVT.

This clonotype was recorded a few times. This chain uses TRBV7-6 with TRBJ2-3, with D tentatively TRBD1 or TRBD2 (6 bases each). The germline V gene encodes CDR1 SGHVS and CDR2 FNYEAQ. The CDR3 runs 14 residues. The V end lost 1 base, the J end lost 4 bases, and 9 bases lay between the germline ends. The CDR3 coding sequence is TGTGCCAGCAGCTTAGTCGGGGGCCCAGATACGCAGTATTTT. Amino acid sequence: CASSLVGGPDTQYF.

The rearrangement links TRBV6-1 to TRBJ2-3, with D perhaps assigned TRBD1 or TRBD2 (5 bases each). The CDR3 runs 13 residues. V was pared by 6 bases and J by 6 bases, with 13 bases between. Looked up from germline, CDR1 is MNHNS and CDR2 is SASEGT. This CDR3 reads CASSVDWGDTQYF. CDR3 coding DNA: TGTGCCAGCAGCGTGGACTGGGGGGATACGCAGTATTTT.

In this sample, this clonotype turned up a few times. The chain links TRBV7-9 to TRBJ2-5; no clear D. Trimming pared 1 base from V and 4 bases from J, leaving 10 bases between. CDR1 is SEHNR, CDR2 FQNEAQ, per germline (reference sequence). This CDR3 is built from 14 residues. CDR3 residues: CASSLEASRETQYF. The CDR3 nucleotides read TGTGCCAGCAGCTTAGAGGCTAGTCGAGAGACCCAGTACTTC.

This clonotype was seen a few times. The rearrangement uses TRBV19 and TRBJ2-7, with a tentative D call TRBD2 (7 bases). Germline CDR1 and CDR2: LNHDA and SQIVND (reference sequence). Trimming pared 5 bases from V and 3 bases from J, leaving 26 bases between. The CDR3 loop spans 18 amino acids. The CDR3, as DNA: TGTGCCAGTAGTTGGGGGCTATCGGGGGGCCGGACTCACTACGAGCAGTACTTC. It encodes CASSWGLSGGRTHYEQYF.

This clonotype was counted a few times. The chain combines TRBV20-1 with TRBJ1-2; D is possibly TRBD1 (6 bases). Trimming took 4 bases from V and 1 from J, leaving 13 bases between them. This CDR3 region has 14 residues. Germline V CDR1 and CDR2: DFQATT, SNEGSKA (reference sequence). CDR3 in DNA: TGCAGTGCTACGGCTGGACAGCGTAACTATGGCTACACCTTC. This codes for CSATAGQRNYGYTF.

This clonotype was picked up a small number of times. The J gene is TRBJ2-3, the V gene TRBV6-4, with 9 bases lining up with TRBD2. This CDR3 region has 14 residues. Germline CDR1 and CDR2: MRHNA and SNTAGT. V was clipped by 10 bases and J by 1 base; unmatched bases: 6. For the CDR3, the DNA is TGTGCCACTTCGCGGGGGGGCGGCACAGATACGCAGTATTTT. Protein product: CATSRGGGTDTQYF.

There are a few counts of this clonotype. This chain joins TRBV7-9 and TRBJ1-1; 9 bases match TRBD1. Germline V CDR1 and CDR2: SEHNR, FQNEAQ (reference sequence). The trim removed 1 base at V and 5 bases at J, leaving 5 bases unmatched. CDR3 length: 15 residues. CDR3 DNA: TGTGCCAGCAGCTTAGGGGGACAGGGAGTGACTGAAGCTTTCTTT. Its protein is CASSLGGQGVTEAFF.

The chain has TRBV4-3 and TRBJ1-2, with 8 bases identical to TRBD1. CDR1 and CDR2 (germline): LGHNA, YSLEER. The trim removed 3 bases at V and 6 bases at J, leaving 6 bases unmatched. This CDR3 has 14 amino acids. CDR3 residues: CASSHRTGSDGYTF. The DNA of the CDR3 is TGCGCCAGCAGCCACCGGACAGGGTCGGATGGCTACACCTTC.

The chain is built from TRBV27 and TRBJ2-1; 7 positions agree with TRBD1. Germline assignment: CDR1 MNHEY and CDR2 SMNVEV (reference sequence). CDR3 length equals 16 residues. Trimming cost V 6 bases and J 4 bases; bases outside gene matches: 12. The CDR3 loop is CASSSNRGWSYNEQFF. In DNA form, the CDR3 reads TGTGCCAGCAGCTCTAACAGGGGTTGGTCATACAATGAGCAGTTCTTC.

This chain connects TRBV6-1 to TRBJ2-7; 10 nucleotides agree with TRBD1. V shed 5 bases and J 6 bases; nucleotides not matched to a gene: 7. CDR1 and CDR2 from the germline V gene are MNHNS and SASEGT. This CDR3 is 14 amino acids long. CDR3 protein: CASSPPGQGTEQYF. The DNA of the CDR3 is TGTGCCAGCAGTCCCCCGGGACAGGGGACCGAGCAGTACTTC.

The rearrangement links TRBV5-4 to TRBJ2-7, with TRBD1 matching over 7 bases. The V gene end was trimmed by 1 base and the J gene end by 3 bases; junction bases not matched to a gene: 4. The germline CDR1 and CDR2 sequences are SGHNT and YYREEE (reference sequence). The CDR3 runs to 14 residues. The DNA of the CDR3 is TGTGCCAGCAGCTTGAATCCAGGGGGCTACGAGCAGTACTTC. It encodes CASSLNPGGYEQYF. The whole variable domain, remainder taken from reference TRBV5-4 and TRBJ2-7, is ETGVTQSPTHLIKTRGQQVTLRCSSQSGHNTVSWYQQALGQGPQFIFQYYREEENGRGNFPPRFSGLQFPNYSSELNVNALELDDSALYLCASSLNPGGYEQYFGPGTRLTVT.

This clonotype was counted only a few times. V and J are TRBV6-1 and TRBJ2-3; D possibly corresponds to TRBD1 (6 bases). The germline gives CDR1 MNHNS, CDR2 SASEGT. Trimming left V 7 bases short and J 0 bases short, with 17 bases between. This CDR3 comprises 16 residues. Here the CDR3 DNA reads TGTGCCAGCATCCTAACCGGGACACCTAGCACAGATACGCAGTATTTT. Its protein is CASILTGTPSTDTQYF.

This clonotype has a handful of counts. The rearrangement joins TRBV12-3 or TRBV12-4 to TRBJ2-5, with 8 bases aligning to TRBD1. This CDR3 is 16 amino acids long. V trimming: 7 bases; J trimming: 2 bases; junction bases outside the gene matches: 12. CDR3 in amino acids: CASTLLWTGRQETQYF. CDR3 DNA: TGTGCCAGCACCCTACTATGGACAGGGCGTCAAGAGACCCAGTACTTC.

The chain is built from TRBV15 and TRBJ1-5; no reliable D call. From germline, CDR1 is LNHNV and CDR2 YYDKDF (reference sequence). The CDR3 consists of 15 residues. Trimming shortened V by 0 bases and J by 2 bases, and 8 bases separated the two germline ends. The CDR3 DNA sequence: TGTGCCACCAGCAGAGATCCCGGGGGCAATCAGCCCCAGCATTTT. Translated, it gives CATSRDPGGNQPQHF.

The CDR3 bases are TGTGCCACCAGTGATTCTAGCGTCAGCTCCTACAATGAGCAGTTCTTC. Translated, it gives CATSDSSVSSYNEQFF. This chain uses TRBV24-1 with TRBJ2-1; the D gene is possibly TRBD2 (6 bases). Germline assignment: CDR1 KGHDR and CDR2 SFDVKD. V was pared by 2 bases and J by 0 bases, with 10 bases between. CDR3 length: 16 residues.

The rearrangement links TRBV10-3 to TRBJ2-5; D possibly uses TRBD1 or TRBD2 (6 bases each). V gave up 4 bases and J gave up 3 bases, with 12 bases separating them. Germline values: CDR1 ENHRY, CDR2 SYGVKD. This CDR3 has 14 amino acids. CDR3 bases: TGTGCCATCAGTGGATCGGGGGCCGAAGAGACCCAGTACTTC. Translating it yields CAISGSGAEETQYF.

The sample holds many counts of this clonotype. The V gene is TRBV6-5, the J gene TRBJ1-6; no clear D gene. CDR3 size: 14 residues. Between the trimmed V and J ends, which lost 7 bases and 4 bases, there was a span of 11 bases. The V gene's germline CDR1 is MNHEY and CDR2 SVGAGI. The CDR3, as DNA: TGTGCCAGCAACTCTCCCCAGTATAATTCACCCCTCCACTTT. Its translation is CASNSPQYNSPLHF.

This clonotype turned up a few times. The chain is built from TRBV7-3 and TRBJ2-7, with D perhaps given as TRBD1 or TRBD2 (6 bases each). Trimming took 4 bases from V and 0 from J, leaving 13 bases between them. Looked up from germline, CDR1 is SGHTA and CDR2 is FQGTGA. CDR3 size: 15 residues. CDR3 in amino acids: CASSSQGGSSYEQYF. CDR3 DNA sequence: TGTGCCAGCAGCTCCCAAGGGGGGAGCTCCTACGAGCAGTACTTC.

The chain couples TRBV7-2 to TRBJ2-1, with 7 bases identical to TRBD2. The CDR3 runs 16 residues. CDR1 and CDR2 from the germline V gene are SGHTA and FQGNSA. The J segment lost 15 bases and the V segment lost 5 bases, leaving 22 bases of the junction unmatched. The CDR3 loop reads CASSLSGDANIMVWFF. As DNA, the CDR3 is TGTGCCAGCAGCCTAAGCGGGGACGCCAACATCATGGTTTGGTTCTTC.

V and J are TRBV12-5 and TRBJ1-1; a possible D gene is TRBD1 (6 bases). From germline, CDR1 is LGHNT and CDR2 FRNRAP. The CDR3 contains 13 residues. V gave up 0 bases and J gave up 7 bases, with 9 bases separating them. CDR3 amino acids: CASGLVPDSEAFF. DNA for the CDR3: TGTGCTAGTGGTTTGGTACCGGACAGTGAAGCTTTCTTT.

Many counts were recorded for this clonotype. At one end the junction does not follow the germline gene, possibly because of a read error. V gene TRBV25-1 combines with J gene TRBJ2-2; a weak D match, TRBD2 (5 bases). The CDR3 contains 15 residues. Germline V lookup: CDR1 MGHDK, CDR2 SYGVNS. CDR3 protein: CASSPPPGNAGELFF. The CDR3 DNA reads TGTGCCAGCAGCCCCCCGCCCGGGAACGCCGGGGAGCTGTTTTTT.

The chain employs TRBV20-1 and TRBJ2-5; the D is unclear. Germline V gene sequence: CDR1 DFQATT, CDR2 SNEGSKA (reference sequence). Trimming removed 7 bases from V and 2 bases from J, with 11 bases in between. The CDR3 covers 12 residues. Here the CDR3 reads CSVRSVQETQYF. The CDR3 DNA is TGCAGTGTCAGAAGCGTACAAGAGACCCAGTACTTC.

The gene calls are TRBV7-2 and TRBJ2-7; D unresolved. V lost 5 bases to trimming and J lost 4 bases, with 18 bases between them. This CDR3 contains 15 residues. Germline V gene data show CDR1 as SGHTA and CDR2 as FQGNSA. The CDR3 sequence: CASSLHHQLGYEQYF. The CDR3 DNA reads as TGTGCCAGCAGCCTACATCACCAATTGGGGTACGAGCAGTACTTC.

The chain is built from TRBV6-1 and TRBJ2-7, with 7 nucleotides matching TRBD1. Germline lookup yields CDR1 MNHNS and CDR2 SASEGT. Losses at the gene ends were 7 bases for V and 2 bases for J; bases not matched to a gene: 11. The CDR3 sequence is 15 residues long. CDR3 residues: CASTYGEGATYEQYF. CDR3 bases: TGTGCCAGCACCTACGGAGAGGGGGCCACCTACGAGCAGTACTTC.

V is TRBV20-1 and J is TRBJ2-5; 12 nucleotides match TRBD2. This CDR3 contains 14 residues. The germline CDR1 and CDR2 sequences are DFQATT and SNEGSKA (reference sequence). V shed 7 bases, J shed 2 bases, and the junction held 5 bases outside the gene matches. The chain's CDR3 is CSVASGGAQETQYF. The CDR3 nucleotides read TGCAGTGTGGCTAGCGGGGGGGCACAAGAGACCCAGTACTTC.

V and J are TRBV5-6 and TRBJ1-5, with a tentative D call TRBD1 (5 bases). Germline V gene data show CDR1 as SGHDT and CDR2 as YYEEEE. Trimming pared 4 bases from V and 1 base from J, leaving 9 bases between. The CDR3 runs to 14 residues. CDR3 residues: CASSRGVSNQPQHF. Written as DNA, the CDR3 is TGTGCCAGCAGCCGGGGGGTCAGCAATCAGCCCCAGCATTTT.

The table lists this clonotype with a few counts. This rearrangement joins TRBV20-1 to TRBJ2-7; 11 bases agree with TRBD1. The germline V gene has CDR1 DFQATT and CDR2 SNEGSKA (reference sequence). CDR3 length: 15 amino acids. J was trimmed by 1 base and V by 3 bases; bases with no gene match: 5. Here the CDR3 reads CSARSGTGGSYEQYF. The CDR3 DNA reads as TGCAGTGCTAGGTCCGGGACAGGGGGGTCCTACGAGCAGTACTTC.

In its sample, this clonotype was seen a few times. V gene TRBV4-2 combines with J gene TRBJ2-7, with TRBD1 as a possible D gene (5 bases). Germline values: CDR1 LGHNA, CDR2 YNFKEQ. The CDR3 spans 14 residues. V lost 0 bases, J lost 5 bases, and 11 bases lay in between. Written as DNA, the CDR3 is TGTGCCAGCAGCCAAGATCGGGCCAGGGACGAGCAGTACTTC. It encodes CASSQDRARDEQYF.